Each of the 8 T cell receptor beta chains below was sequenced from the same sample in a study of shared clonotypes between healthy human individuals. Clones were sequenced by immunoSEQ multiplex PCR, and TCRdb holds only the in-frame ones, with some missing. The data show under 2,500,000 clones, with nearly 97% seen just once and around 0.13% held by the top ten. Sequencing was performed on naive CD4+ T cells sorted from blood. The subset: CD45RA+ positively selected. These receptors were obtained from a man between 18 and 35 years old in good health.

The rearrangement joins TRBV7-2 to TRBJ2-3, with 9 nucleotides matching TRBD1. The J segment lost 14 bases and the V segment lost 5 bases, leaving 11 bases of the junction unmatched. The CDR3 is made up of 13 amino acids. Germline V lookup: CDR1 SGHTA, CDR2 FQGNSA. The chain's CDR3 is CASSPDGTGRMYF. Here the CDR3 DNA reads TGTGCCAGCAGCCCCGATGGGACAGGGCGTATGTATTTT.

CDR3 coding DNA: TGCGCCAGCAGCTCCACCGTGGACCGAGATGAGCAGTTCTTC. It yields the protein CASSSTVDRDEQFF. This chain connects TRBV5-1 to TRBJ2-1, with D uncertain. CDR1 and CDR2 from the germline V gene are SGHRS and YFSETQ. V was pared by 3 bases and J by 8 bases, with 15 bases between. The CDR3 covers 14 residues. The full variable domain, completed using reference TRBV5-1 and TRBJ2-1, is KAGVTQTPRYLIKTRGQQVTLSCSPISGHRSVSWYQQTPGQGLQFLFEYFSETQRNKGNFPGRFSGRQFSNSRSEMNVSTLELGDSALYLCASSSTVDRDEQFFGPGTRLTVL.

This clone has a single count. The rearrangement joins TRBV30 to TRBJ2-7, with TRBD1 matching 8 bases. From germline, CDR1 is GTSNPN and CDR2 SVGIG (reference sequence). The CDR3 has 14 residues. Trimming at V came to 2 bases and at J to 5 bases, leaving 8 bases not matched to a gene. CDR3 nucleotide sequence: TGTGCCTGGAGTATAGACAGGGGTGATAACGAGCAGTACTTC. As protein: CAWSIDRGDNEQYF.

This sequence joins TRBV11-2 and TRBJ1-6; perhaps TRBD1 as D (5 bases). Germline CDR1 is SGHAT and CDR2 is FQNNGV. The CDR3 runs to 17 residues. Trimming removed 1 base at V and 6 bases at J, with 16 bases between. The CDR3 here is CASSLVAAGTGNSPLHF. As DNA, the CDR3 is TGTGCCAGCAGCTTAGTGGCGGCAGGGACTGGTAATTCACCCCTCCACTTT.

With regard to this clone: Additional DNA sequences in this sample encode the identical CDR3. The chain links TRBV7-2 to TRBJ2-7; D gene ambiguous. CDR1 and CDR2 (germline): SGHTA, FQGNSA. Trimming cost V 5 bases and J 2 bases, with 4 bases left between them. The CDR3 extends over 11 amino acids. CDR3 coding DNA: TGTGCCAGCAGCCCAGCCTACGAGCAGTACTTC. Translating it yields CASSPAYEQYF.

The J gene is TRBJ1-5, the V gene TRBV18, with 7 bases that match TRBD1. Looked up from germline, CDR1 is KGHSH and CDR2 is LQKENI. The J segment lost 6 bases and the V segment lost 4 bases, leaving 12 bases of the junction unmatched. The CDR3 length is 16 residues. CDR3 coding DNA: TGTGCCAGCTCACGAGTCCGGGACAGAGGTGGTCAGCCCCAGCATTTT. The encoded protein is CASSRVRDRGGQPQHF.

V and J are TRBV6-6 and TRBJ1-6; D is undetermined. Germline-derived CDR1 and CDR2 are MNHNY and SVGAGI (reference sequence). Between the trimmed V and J ends, which lost 6 bases and 10 bases, there was a span of 19 bases. CDR3 length: 15 amino acids. CDR3 DNA sequence: TGTGCCAGCAGCCCCTTGCCGGGAAGAGGGTCACCCCTCCACTTT. It encodes CASSPLPGRGSPLHF.

The chain joins TRBV23-1 to TRBJ1-5; D ambiguous. TRBV23-1 counts as an open reading frame of uncertain function. The CDR3 runs 19 residues. V lost 3 bases, J lost 7 bases, and 28 bases lay in between. CDR3 in amino acids: CASSQPPVPQVPSRQPQHF. The CDR3 DNA reads TGCGCCAGCAGTCAGCCCCCAGTCCCGCAGGTCCCCTCAAGGCAGCCCCAGCATTTT.